Below, one TCR beta chain is given with its context. This sample stems from a study of blood T cell repertoires in COVID-19. Background on the study: Acute and convalescent COVID-19 samples came from the United States, Italy and Spain.

Original methodology: Scientists estimated how many nucleated cells there were by amplifying reference gene primers. Produced via immunoSEQ multiplex PCR; TCRdb's table is partial and in-frame only. Clonal size and the V and J genes are those of that table, whereas D and trimming came from the DNA. Of about 300,000 clones in the sample, about four fifths are singletons; the top ten hold around 1.6%. The ends were cut back, 0 bases at V and 1 base at J, with 10 bases in the middle. CDR1 and CDR2 from the germline V gene are SGHVS and FQNEAQ. The CDR3 loop spans 16 amino acids. During active infection, Seattle patients enrolled and were then monitored through disease.

Sequencing was performed on peripheral blood. The receptor was isolated from a human donor with COVID-19, enrolled during active disease. The donor label of this sample is uncertain. The rearrangement links TRBV7-8 to TRBJ1-5; D gene uncertain. This chain's CDR3 is CASSLASGSSNQPQHF. For the CDR3, the DNA is TGTGCCAGCAGCTTAGCGTCGGGATCCAGCAATCAGCCCCAGCATTTT. The full variable domain, completed using reference TRBV7-8 and TRBJ1-5, is GAGVSQSPRYKVAKRGQDVALRCDPISGHVSLFWYQQALGQGPEFLTYFQNEAQLDKSGLPSDRFFAERPEGSVSTLKIQRTQQEDSAVYLCASSLASGSSNQPQHFGDGTRLSIL.